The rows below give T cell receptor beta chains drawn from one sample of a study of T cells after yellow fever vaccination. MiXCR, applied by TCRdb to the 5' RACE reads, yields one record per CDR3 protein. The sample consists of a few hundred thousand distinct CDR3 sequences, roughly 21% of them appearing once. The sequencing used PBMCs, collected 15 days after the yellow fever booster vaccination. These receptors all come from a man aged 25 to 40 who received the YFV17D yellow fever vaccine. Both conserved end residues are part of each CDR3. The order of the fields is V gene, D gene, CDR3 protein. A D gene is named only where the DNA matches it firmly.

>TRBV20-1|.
CSAREPGAGVTTGELFF
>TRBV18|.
CASSPYRGASYGYTF
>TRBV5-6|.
CASSFRDRDEQYF
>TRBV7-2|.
CASSIGGGPYEQYF
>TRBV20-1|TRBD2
CSADPGLLTDTQYF
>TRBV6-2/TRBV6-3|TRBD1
CASSYQGQGTEQYF
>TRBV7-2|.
CASSFRDGHYEQYF
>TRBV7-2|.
CASRSMNTEAFF
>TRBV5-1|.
CASSRIGSSYNEQFF
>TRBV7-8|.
CASSLEVEFSTDTQYF
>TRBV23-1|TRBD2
CASERGDSYNEQFF
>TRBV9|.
CASSVDRAAPLHF
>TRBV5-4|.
CASSLKEVKETQYF
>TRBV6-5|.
CASSGPGNTIYF
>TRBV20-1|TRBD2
CSARDSETSYETQYF
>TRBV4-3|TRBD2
CASSQDPPGTRYNEQFF
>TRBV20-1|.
CSARVPGTYEQYF
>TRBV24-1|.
CATSRGTEAFF
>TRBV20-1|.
CSARDGSEGTDTQYF
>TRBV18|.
CASSPNNEQFF
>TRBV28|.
CASSFGAYTDTQYF
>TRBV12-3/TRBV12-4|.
CASSTSPDIQYF
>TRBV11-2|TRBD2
CASSLLAGVGVFENIQYF
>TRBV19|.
CASSRASNYGYTF
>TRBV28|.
CASSFAGPGEQYF
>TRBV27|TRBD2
CASLRVSSGATSTDTQYF
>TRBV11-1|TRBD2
CASSWAGTSGGSTDTQYF
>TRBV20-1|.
CSAAEGGSYNEQFF
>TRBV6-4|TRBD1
CASPRGDRGSYNEQFF
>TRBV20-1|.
CSARDAATYEQYF
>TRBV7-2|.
CASSPRQKISNQPQHF
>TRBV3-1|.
CASSLQGRATAFF
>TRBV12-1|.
CASSASDRVVTEAFF
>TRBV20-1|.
CSARRGSPRETQYF
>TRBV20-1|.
CSAWGPRNYNEQFF
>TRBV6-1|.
CASKEGGEGGYTF
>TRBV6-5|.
CASSFSGSGYEQYF
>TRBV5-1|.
CASTSTNTGELFF
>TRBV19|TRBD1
CATFKGADTEAFF
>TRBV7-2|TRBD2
CASSLPLAGGNEQFF
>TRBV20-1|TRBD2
CSARALAGGNQETQYF
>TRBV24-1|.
CATSSPGGTGELFF
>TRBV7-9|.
CASSSAETDTQYF
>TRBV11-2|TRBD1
CASRKTGTGRDTQYF
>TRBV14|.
CASSPRTAETQYF
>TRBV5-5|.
CASSLESRTIDEQFF
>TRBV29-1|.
CSVESLAKNIQYF
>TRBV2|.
CASTKGLPEQFF
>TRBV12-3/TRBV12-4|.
CASRWASRRTGELVF
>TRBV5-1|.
CASSLGSTGEAFF
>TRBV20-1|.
CSARVVSSRNTDTQYF
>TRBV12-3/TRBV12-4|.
CASSSSGDTQYF
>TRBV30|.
CAWSVPGGEQFF
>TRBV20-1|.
CSANGGAGGDEQYF
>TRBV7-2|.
CASSLVYNTGELFF
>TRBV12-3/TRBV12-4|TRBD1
CASSRGQGNEQFF
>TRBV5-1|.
CASSAGNSYEQYF
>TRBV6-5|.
CASSSRGGAVYEQYF
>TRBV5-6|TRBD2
CASSLPGLEAETQYF
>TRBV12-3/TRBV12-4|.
CASSQAPGVYEQFF